This T cell receptor (beta chain) derives from a study of shared clonotypes between healthy human individuals. Repertoires were generated with immunoSEQ multiplex PCR, while TCRdb's copy carries only in-frame clones and drops some. The sample records almost 750,000 clones, about two thirds being singletons. V shed 8 bases and J shed 4 bases, with 17 bases lying between them. Germline V gene lookup returns CDR1 MNHEY and CDR2 SMNVEV (reference sequence). The CDR3 has 14 amino acids. Study-wide results and caveats: Richness estimates generally favored naive over memory subsets. Non-shared clonotypes had lower generation probabilities than clonotypes shared by all four sorted-subset donors. Only blood was sampled; tissue repertoires likely differ.

About this clone: Antigen: not known.

Naive CD4+ cells were CD45RA-selected; the remaining cells were memory. The chain links TRBV27 to TRBJ1-2; D possibly corresponds to TRBD1 (6 bases). This TCR was recovered from a young woman in good health. The sample taken for sequencing was memory CD4+ T cells sorted from blood. Indicated subset: CD45RA-negative fraction. CDR3 bases: TGTGCCAGCCAGCAGTTGGGGGGGCCCTATGGCTACACCTTC. Translation gives CASQQLGGPYGYTF.